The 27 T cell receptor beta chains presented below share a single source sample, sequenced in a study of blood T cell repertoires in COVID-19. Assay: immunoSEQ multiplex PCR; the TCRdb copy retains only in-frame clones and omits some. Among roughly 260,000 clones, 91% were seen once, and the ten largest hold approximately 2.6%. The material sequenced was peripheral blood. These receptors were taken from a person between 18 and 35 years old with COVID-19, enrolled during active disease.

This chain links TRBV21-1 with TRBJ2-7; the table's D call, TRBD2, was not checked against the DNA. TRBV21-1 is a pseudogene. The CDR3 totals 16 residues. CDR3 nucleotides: TGTGCCAGCAGCAAAAAGTCTAGCGGGTTCACCTACGAGCAGTACTTC. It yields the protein CASSKKSSGFTYEQYF.

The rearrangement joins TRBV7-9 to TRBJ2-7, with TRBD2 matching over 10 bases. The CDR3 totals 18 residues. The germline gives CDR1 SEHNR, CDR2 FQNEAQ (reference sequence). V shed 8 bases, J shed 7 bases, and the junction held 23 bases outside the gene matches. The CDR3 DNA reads TGTGCCAGCGGAGAATCTGGGGGGGCTAGCGGGAGATCAAGTGAGCAGTACTTC. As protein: CASGESGGASGRSSEQYF.

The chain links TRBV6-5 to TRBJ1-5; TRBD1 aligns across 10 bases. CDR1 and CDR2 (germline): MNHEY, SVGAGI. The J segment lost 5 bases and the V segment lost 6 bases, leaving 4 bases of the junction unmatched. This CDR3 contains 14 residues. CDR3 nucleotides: TGTGCCAGCAGGGGACAGGGGAGTGATCAGCCCCAGCATTTT. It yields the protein CASRGQGSDQPQHF.

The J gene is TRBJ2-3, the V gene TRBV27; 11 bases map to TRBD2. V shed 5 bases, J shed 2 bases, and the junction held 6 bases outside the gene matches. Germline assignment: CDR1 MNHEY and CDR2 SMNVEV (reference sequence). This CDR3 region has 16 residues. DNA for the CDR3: TGTGCCAGCAGTAGAATGGGACTAGCGGACACAGATACGCAGTATTTT. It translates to CASSRMGLADTDTQYF.

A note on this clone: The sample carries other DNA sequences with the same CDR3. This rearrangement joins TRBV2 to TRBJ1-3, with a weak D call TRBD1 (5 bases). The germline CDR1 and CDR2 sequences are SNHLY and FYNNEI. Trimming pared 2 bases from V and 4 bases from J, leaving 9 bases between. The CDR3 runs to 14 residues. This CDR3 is CASSETGSGNTIYF. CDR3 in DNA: TGTGCCAGCAGTGAAACAGGTAGCGGAAACACCATATATTTT.

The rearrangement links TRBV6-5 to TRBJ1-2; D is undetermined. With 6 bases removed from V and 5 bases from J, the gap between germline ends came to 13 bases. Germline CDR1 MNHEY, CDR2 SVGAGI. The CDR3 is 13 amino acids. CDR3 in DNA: TGTGCCAGCAGCTTCTCCCGAACTTATGGCTACACCTTC. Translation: CASSFSRTYGYTF.

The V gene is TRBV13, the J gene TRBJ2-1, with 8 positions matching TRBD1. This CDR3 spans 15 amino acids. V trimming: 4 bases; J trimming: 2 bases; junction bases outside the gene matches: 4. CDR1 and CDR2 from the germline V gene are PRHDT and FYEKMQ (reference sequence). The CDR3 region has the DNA TGTGCCAGCAGCTCCGACAGGGGTGCCTACAATGAGCAGTTCTTC. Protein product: CASSSDRGAYNEQFF.

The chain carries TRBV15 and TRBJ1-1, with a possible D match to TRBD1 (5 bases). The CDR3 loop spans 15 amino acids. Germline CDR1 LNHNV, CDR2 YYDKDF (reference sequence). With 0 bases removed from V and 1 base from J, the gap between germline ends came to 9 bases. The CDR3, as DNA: TGTGCCACCAGCAGAGAGAGGCAGGGGAACACTGAAGCTTTCTTT. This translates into CATSRERQGNTEAFF.

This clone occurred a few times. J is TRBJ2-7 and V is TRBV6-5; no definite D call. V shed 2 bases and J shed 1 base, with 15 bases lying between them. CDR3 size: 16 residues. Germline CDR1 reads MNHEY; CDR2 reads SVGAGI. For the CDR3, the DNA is TGTGCCAGCAGTTACAGTAGGCGAGGCGGTTCCTACGAGCAGTACTTC. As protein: CASSYSRRGGSYEQYF.

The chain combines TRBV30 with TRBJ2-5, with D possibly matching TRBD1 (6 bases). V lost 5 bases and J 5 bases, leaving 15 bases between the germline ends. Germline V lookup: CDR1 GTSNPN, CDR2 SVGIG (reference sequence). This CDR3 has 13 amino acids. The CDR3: CAWETTGSETQYF. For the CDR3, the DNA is TGTGCCTGGGAGACCACAGGGTCCGAGACCCAGTACTTC. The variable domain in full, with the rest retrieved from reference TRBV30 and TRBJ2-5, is SQTIHQWPATLVQPVGSPLSLECTVEGTSNPNLYWYRQAAGRGLQLLFYSVGIGQISSEVPQNLSASRPQDRQFILSSKKLLLSDSGFYLCAWETTGSETQYFGPGTRLLVL.

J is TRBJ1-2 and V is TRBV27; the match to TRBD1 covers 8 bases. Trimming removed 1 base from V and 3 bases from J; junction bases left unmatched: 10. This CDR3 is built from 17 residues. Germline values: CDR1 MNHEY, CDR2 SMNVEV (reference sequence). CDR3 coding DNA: TGTGCCAGCAGTTTATTGAGGACAGGGAGTCGCTACTATGGCTACACCTTC. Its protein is CASSLLRTGSRYYGYTF.

CDR3 DNA: TGTGCCAGTCAGGGAATGGTTAACACCGGGGAGCTGTTTTTT. Translation gives CASQGMVNTGELFF. The rearrangement joins TRBV7-9 to TRBJ2-2, with a possible D match to TRBD1 (5 bases). CDR3 length equals 14 residues. The ends were cut back, 9 bases at V and 2 bases at J, with 13 bases in the middle. Germline CDR1 and CDR2: SEHNR and FQNEAQ (reference sequence). Full variable domain (outside the CDR3, taken from reference TRBV7-9 and TRBJ2-2): DTGVSQNPRHKITKRGQNVTFRCDPISEHNRLYWYRQTLGQGPEFLTYFQNEAQLEKSRLLSDRFSAERPKGSFSTLEIQRTEQGDSAMYLCASQGMVNTGELFFGEGSRLTVL.

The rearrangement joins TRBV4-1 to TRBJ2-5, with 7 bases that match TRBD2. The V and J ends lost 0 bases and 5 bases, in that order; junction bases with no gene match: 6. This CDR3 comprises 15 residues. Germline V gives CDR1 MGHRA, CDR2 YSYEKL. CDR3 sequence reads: CASSQDGRGWETQYF. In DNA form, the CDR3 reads TGCGCCAGCAGCCAAGATGGGAGGGGCTGGGAGACCCAGTACTTC.

CDR3 coding DNA: TGTGCCAGCAGTTTCAGCGGTCAAGAGACCCAGTACTTC. It encodes CASSFSGQETQYF. J is TRBJ2-5 and V is TRBV12-3 or TRBV12-4, with TRBD2 as a possible D gene (5 bases). V was cut by 3 bases and J by 2 bases, with 7 bases left in between. The CDR3 loop spans 13 amino acids.

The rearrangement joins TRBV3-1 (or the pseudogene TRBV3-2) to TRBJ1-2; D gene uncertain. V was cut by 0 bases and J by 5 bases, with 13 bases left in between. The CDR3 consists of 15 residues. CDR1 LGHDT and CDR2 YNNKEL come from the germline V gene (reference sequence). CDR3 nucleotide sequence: TGTGCCAGCAGCCAAGATGGTCCTCTGACATATGGCTACACCTTC. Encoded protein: CASSQDGPLTYGYTF.

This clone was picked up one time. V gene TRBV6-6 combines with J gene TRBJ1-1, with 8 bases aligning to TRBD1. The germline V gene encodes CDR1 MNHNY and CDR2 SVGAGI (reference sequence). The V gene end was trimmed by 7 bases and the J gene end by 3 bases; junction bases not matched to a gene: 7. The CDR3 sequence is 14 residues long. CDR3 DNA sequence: TGTGCCAGCACCCAGGGGGCTTCGTACACTGAAGCTTTCTTT. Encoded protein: CASTQGASYTEAFF.

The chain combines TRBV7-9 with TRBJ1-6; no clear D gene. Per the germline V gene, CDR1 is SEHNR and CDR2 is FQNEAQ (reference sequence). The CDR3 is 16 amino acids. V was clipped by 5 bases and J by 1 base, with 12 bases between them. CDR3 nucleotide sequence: TGTGCCAGCAGCCTCGGAGGGTGGTCCTATAATTCACCCCTCCACTTT. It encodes CASSLGGWSYNSPLHF.

The CDR3, as DNA: TGCGCCAGCAGCCTGCCGGACAGGGAAGGCTACACCTTC. As protein: CASSLPDREGYTF. The chain joins TRBV4-1 to TRBJ1-2, with 8 bases lining up with TRBD1. From germline, CDR1 is MGHRA and CDR2 YSYEKL. The CDR3 spans 13 residues. With V trimmed by 4 bases and J by 8 bases, 6 bases remained unmatched.

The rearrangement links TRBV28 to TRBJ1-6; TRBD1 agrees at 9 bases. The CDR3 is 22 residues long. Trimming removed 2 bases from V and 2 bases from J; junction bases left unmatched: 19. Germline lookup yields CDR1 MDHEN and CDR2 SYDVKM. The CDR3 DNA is TGTGCCAGCAGTTTACGGGGCGCATACAGGGGGCGCGGTACCCCCTATAATTCACCCCTCCACTTT. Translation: CASSLRGAYRGRGTPYNSPLHF.

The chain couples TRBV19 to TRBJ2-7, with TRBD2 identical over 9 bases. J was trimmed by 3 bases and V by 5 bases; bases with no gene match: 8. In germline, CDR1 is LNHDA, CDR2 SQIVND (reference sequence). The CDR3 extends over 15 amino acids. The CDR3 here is CASSPQAGGNYEQYF. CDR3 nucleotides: TGTGCCAGTAGTCCGCAAGCGGGGGGAAACTACGAGCAGTACTTC. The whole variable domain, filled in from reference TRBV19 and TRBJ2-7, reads DGGITQSPKYLFRKEGQNVTLSCEQNLNHDAMYWYRQDPGQGLRLIYYSQIVNDFQKGDIAEGYSVSREKKESFPLTVTSAQKNPTAFYLCASSPQAGGNYEQYFGPGTRLTVT.

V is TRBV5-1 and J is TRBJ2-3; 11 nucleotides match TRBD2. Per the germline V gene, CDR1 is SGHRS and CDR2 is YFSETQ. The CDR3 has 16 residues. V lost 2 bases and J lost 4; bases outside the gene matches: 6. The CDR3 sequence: CASSLGASGRSDTQYF. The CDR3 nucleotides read TGCGCCAGCAGCTTAGGGGCTAGCGGGAGGTCAGATACGCAGTATTTT. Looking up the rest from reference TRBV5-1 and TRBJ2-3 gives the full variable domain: KAGVTQTPRYLIKTRGQQVTLSCSPISGHRSVSWYQQTPGQGLQFLFEYFSETQRNKGNFPGRFSGRQFSNSRSEMNVSTLELGDSALYLCASSLGASGRSDTQYFGPGTRLTVL.

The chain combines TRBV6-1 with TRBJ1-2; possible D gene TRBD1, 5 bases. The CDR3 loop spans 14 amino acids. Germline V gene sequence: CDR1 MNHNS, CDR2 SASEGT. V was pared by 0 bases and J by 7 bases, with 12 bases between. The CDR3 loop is CASSEAQGLTGYTF. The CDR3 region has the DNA TGTGCCAGCAGTGAAGCGCAGGGTTTGACTGGCTACACCTTC.

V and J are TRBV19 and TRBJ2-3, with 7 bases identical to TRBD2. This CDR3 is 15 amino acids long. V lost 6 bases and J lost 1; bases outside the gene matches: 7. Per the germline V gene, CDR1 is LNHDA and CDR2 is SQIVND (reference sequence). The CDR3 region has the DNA TGTGCCAGTAGGTCGGCTGCGGGAGGCACAGATACGCAGTATTTT. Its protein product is CASRSAAGGTDTQYF. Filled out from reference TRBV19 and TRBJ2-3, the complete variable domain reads DGGITQSPKYLFRKEGQNVTLSCEQNLNHDAMYWYRQDPGQGLRLIYYSQIVNDFQKGDIAEGYSVSREKKESFPLTVTSAQKNPTAFYLCASRSAAGGTDTQYFGPGTRLTVL.

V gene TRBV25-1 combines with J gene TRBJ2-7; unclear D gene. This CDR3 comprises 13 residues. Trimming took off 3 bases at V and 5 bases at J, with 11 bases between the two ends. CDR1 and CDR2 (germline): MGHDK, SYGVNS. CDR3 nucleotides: TGTGCCAGCAGTGACTATCTAGTAAACGAGCAGTACTTC. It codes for CASSDYLVNEQYF.

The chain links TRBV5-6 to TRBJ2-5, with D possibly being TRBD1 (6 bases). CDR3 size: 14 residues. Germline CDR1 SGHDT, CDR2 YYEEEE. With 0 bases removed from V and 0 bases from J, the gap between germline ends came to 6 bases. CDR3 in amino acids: CASSLGQDQETQYF. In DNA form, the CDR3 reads TGTGCCAGCAGCTTGGGACAGGACCAAGAGACCCAGTACTTC.

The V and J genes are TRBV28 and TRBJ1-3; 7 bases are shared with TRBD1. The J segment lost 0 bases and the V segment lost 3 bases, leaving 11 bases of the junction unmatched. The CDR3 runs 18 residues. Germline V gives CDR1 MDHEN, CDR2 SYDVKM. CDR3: CASSFISTGRLSGNTIYF. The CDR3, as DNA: TGTGCCAGCAGTTTTATCTCGACAGGGAGACTCTCTGGAAACACCATATATTTT.

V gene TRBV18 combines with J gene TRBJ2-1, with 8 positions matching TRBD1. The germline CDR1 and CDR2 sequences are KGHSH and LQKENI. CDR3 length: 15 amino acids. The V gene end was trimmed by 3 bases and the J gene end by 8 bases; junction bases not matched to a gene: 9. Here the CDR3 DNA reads TGTGCCAGCTCACCCATCGGACAGGGATGGGATGAGCAGTTCTTC. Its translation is CASSPIGQGWDEQFF.